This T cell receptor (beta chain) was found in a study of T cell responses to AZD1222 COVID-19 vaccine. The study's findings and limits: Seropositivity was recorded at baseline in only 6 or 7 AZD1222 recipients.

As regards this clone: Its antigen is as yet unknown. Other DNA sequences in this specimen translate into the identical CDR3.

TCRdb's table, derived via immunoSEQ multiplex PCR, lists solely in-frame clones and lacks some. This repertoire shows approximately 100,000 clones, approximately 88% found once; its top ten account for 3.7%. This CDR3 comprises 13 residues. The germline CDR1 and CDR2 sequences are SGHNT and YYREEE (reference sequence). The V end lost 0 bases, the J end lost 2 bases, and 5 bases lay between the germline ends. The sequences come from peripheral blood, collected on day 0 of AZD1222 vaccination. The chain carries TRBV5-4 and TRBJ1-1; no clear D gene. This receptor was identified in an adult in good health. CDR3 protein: CASSLDRNTEAFF. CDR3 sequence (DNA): TGTGCCAGCAGCTTGGACAGAAACACTGAAGCTTTCTTT.